This is a list of T cell receptor beta chains from one sample in a study of blood T cell repertoires in COVID-19. Assay: immunoSEQ multiplex PCR; the TCRdb copy retains only in-frame clones and omits some. The sample includes approximately 62,000 clones, just under 90% of them seen just once. Sequencing was carried out using peripheral blood. The receptor set was obtained from a human donor with active COVID-19. The donor label of this sample is uncertain. Both conserved end residues are part of each CDR3. The D gene is left open where the match is weak. Only part of the rows carry a size: once, few, many, or a class if the clone is expanded.

clone size	V gene	J gene	D gene	CDR3 DNA	CDR3 protein
.	TRBV30	TRBJ1-1	.	TGTGCCTGGAACCGGGGTAGCACTGAAGCTTTCTTT	CAWNRGSTEAFF
.	TRBV7-6	TRBJ2-1	TRBD2	TGTGCCAGCAGCTTACGTGATGGGACTAGCGTCTACAATGAGCAGTTCTTC	CASSLRDGTSVYNEQFF
once	TRBV27	TRBJ2-2	TRBD1	TGTGCCAGCAGTCGGTCTCCCGGGACAGCCGCCACCGGGGAGCTGTTTTTT	CASSRSPGTAATGELFF
.	TRBV4-1	TRBJ2-3	TRBD2	TGCGCCAGCAGCCAAGTTGGACTAGCGGGAGATACGCAGTATTTT	CASSQVGLAGDTQYF
.	TRBV6-1	TRBJ1-1	.	TGTGCCAGCAGTGATGAGGTCATCAACACTGAAGCTTTCTTT	CASSDEVINTEAFF
once	TRBV20-1	TRBJ2-3	TRBD1	TGCAGTGCTAGTTCCGGACAGGATAGCACAGATACGCAGTATTTT	CSASSGQDSTDTQYF
once	TRBV9	TRBJ1-4	TRBD1	TGTGCCAGCAGCATCGCAGGGGGCGCCGGTGAAAAACTGTTTTTT	CASSIAGGAGEKLFF
.	TRBV3-1/TRBV3-2	TRBJ2-7	.	TGTGCCAGCAGCCAATCTGGACTTAGTTCTGTCGAGCAGTACTTC	CASSQSGLSSVEQYF
.	TRBV6-1	TRBJ2-1	TRBD2	TGTGCCAGCAGTGAAATCAGGACTAGCGGGAGGGCGGTCAATGAGCAGTTCTTC	CASSEIRTSGRAVNEQFF
.	TRBV6-5	TRBJ2-2	TRBD2	TGTGCCAGCATCGCCGGGACTAGCGACACCGGGGAGCTGTTTTTT	CASIAGTSDTGELFF
.	TRBV30	TRBJ2-3	TRBD2	TGTGCCTGGAGTGGGCTAGCGGGGACCGCTAGCACAGATACGCAGTATTTT	CAWSGLAGTASTDTQYF
.	TRBV7-3	TRBJ2-1	TRBD2	TGTGCCAGCAGCTTAAGGGCTAGCGGGATCTACAATGAGCAGTTCTTC	CASSLRASGIYNEQFF
.	TRBV2	TRBJ1-5	.	TGTGCCAGCAGTGGCCTCCTGACCAGGGCCGAAATTAATCAGCCCCAGCATTTT	CASSGLLTRAEINQPQHF
.	TRBV5-5	TRBJ2-3	TRBD2	TGTGCCAGCAGCTTAGGACTAGCGGAACACACAGATACGCAGTATTTT	CASSLGLAEHTDTQYF
.	TRBV2	TRBJ1-1	TRBD1	TGTGCCAGTGACAGGGAAGGCACTGAAGCTTTCTTT	CASDREGTEAFF
.	TRBV5-1	TRBJ2-2	TRBD1	TGCGCCAGCACCCCACAGGGGGCTTTCGGGGAGCTGTTTTTT	CASTPQGAFGELFF
.	TRBV4-3	TRBJ2-1	.	TGCGCCAGCAGCCAAGGTAGAAGTTGGAAGGAGAATGAGCAGTTCTTC	CASSQGRSWKENEQFF
.	TRBV7-9	TRBJ1-1	.	TGTGCCAGCAGCCGCCGGCAGGTTGCTGAAGCTTTCTTT	CASSRRQVAEAFF
.	TRBV7-2	TRBJ2-3	.	TGTGCCAGCAGCCCGACATCAGATACGCAGTATTTT	CASSPTSDTQYF
.	TRBV6-5	TRBJ2-2	TRBD2	TGTGCCAGCCGGCTAGCGGGAGGGTTTGACGGGGAGCTGTTTTTT	CASRLAGGFDGELFF
.	TRBV6-5	TRBJ2-5	TRBD2	TGTGCCAGCAGTCGAGGCGGGGGATGGGAGACCCAGTACTTC	CASSRGGGWETQYF
.	TRBV10-1	TRBJ2-3	TRBD2	TGCGCCAGCAGTGGGGGACTAGCGGGGGTGAGCACAGATACGCAGTATTTT	CASSGGLAGVSTDTQYF
.	TRBV2	TRBJ1-1	.	TGTGCCGGAACAGAGAGCCTGAACACTGAAGCTTTCTTT	CAGTESLNTEAFF
.	TRBV10-1	TRBJ2-1	TRBD2	TGCGCCAGCAGTGACCAAAGCGGGAGGCCTTCCTACAATGAGCAGTTCTTC	CASSDQSGRPSYNEQFF
.	TRBV19	TRBJ2-6	.	TGTGCCAGTAGTATAGATCCCCTAAGGGCCAACGTCCTGACTTTC	CASSIDPLRANVLTF
few	TRBV27	TRBJ2-2	.	TGTGCCAGCAGTTTTCTCCGGGACACCGGGGAGCTGTTTTTT	CASSFLRDTGELFF
once	TRBV28	TRBJ2-7	TRBD2	TGTGCCAGCAGTCGGGCCGCGGGAGTGACATACGAGCAGTACTTC	CASSRAAGVTYEQYF
.	TRBV19	TRBJ2-7	TRBD1	TGTGCCAGTAGTACAGGGACAGCTATTACCTACGAGCAGTACTTC	CASSTGTAITYEQYF
.	TRBV6-2/TRBV6-3	TRBJ2-7	TRBD2	TGTGCCAGCAGCCTGCCCGCGGGAGTAATCTACGAGCAGTACTTC	CASSLPAGVIYEQYF